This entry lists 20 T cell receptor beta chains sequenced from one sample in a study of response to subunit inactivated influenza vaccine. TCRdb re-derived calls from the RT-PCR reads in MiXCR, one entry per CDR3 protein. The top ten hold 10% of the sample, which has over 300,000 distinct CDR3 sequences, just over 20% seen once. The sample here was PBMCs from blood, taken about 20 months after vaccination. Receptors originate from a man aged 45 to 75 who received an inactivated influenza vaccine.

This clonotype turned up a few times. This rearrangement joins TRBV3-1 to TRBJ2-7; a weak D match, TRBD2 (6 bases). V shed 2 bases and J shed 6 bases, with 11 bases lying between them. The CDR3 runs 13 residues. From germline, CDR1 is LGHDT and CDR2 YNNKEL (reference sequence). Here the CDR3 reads CASSQSLAAEQYF. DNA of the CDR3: TGTGCCAGCAGCCAATCACTAGCTGCCGAGCAGTACTTC.

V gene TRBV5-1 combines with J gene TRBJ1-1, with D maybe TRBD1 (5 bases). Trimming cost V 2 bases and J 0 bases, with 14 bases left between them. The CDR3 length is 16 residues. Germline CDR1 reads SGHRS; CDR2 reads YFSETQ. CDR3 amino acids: CASSLSRGHLNTEAFF. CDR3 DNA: TGCGCCAGCAGCTTATCGCGCGGACACCTGAACACTGAAGCTTTCTTT. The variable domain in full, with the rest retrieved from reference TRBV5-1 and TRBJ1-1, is KAGVTQTPRYLIKTRGQQVTLSCSPISGHRSVSWYQQTPGQGLQFLFEYFSETQRNKGNFPGRFSGRQFSNSRSEMNVSTLELGDSALYLCASSLSRGHLNTEAFFGQGTRLTVV.

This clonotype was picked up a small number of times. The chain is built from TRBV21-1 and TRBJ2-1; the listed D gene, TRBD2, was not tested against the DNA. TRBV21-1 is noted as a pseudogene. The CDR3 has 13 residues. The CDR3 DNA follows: TGTGCCAGCAGTCTAGCGGGAATCAATGAGCAGTTCTTC. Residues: CASSLAGINEQFF.

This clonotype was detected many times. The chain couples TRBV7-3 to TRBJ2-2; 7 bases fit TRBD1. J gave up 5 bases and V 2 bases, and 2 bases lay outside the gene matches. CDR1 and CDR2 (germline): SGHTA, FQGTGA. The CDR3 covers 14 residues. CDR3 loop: CASSLLQGTGELFF. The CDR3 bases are TGTGCCAGCAGCTTATTACAGGGGACCGGGGAGCTGTTTTTT.

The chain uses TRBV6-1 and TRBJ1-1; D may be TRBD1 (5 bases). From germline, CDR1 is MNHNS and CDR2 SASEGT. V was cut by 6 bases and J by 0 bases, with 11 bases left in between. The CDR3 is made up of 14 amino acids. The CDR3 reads CASRAGRMNTEAFF. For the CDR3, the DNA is TGTGCCAGCAGAGCGGGACGGATGAACACTGAAGCTTTCTTT.

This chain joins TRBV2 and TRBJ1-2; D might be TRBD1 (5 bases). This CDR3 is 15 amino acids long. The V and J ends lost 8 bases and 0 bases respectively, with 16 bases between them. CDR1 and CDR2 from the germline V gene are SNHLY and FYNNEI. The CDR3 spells CASSRVVTANYGYTF. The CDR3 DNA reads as TGTGCCAGCTCCAGGGTGGTAACCGCTAACTATGGCTACACCTTC. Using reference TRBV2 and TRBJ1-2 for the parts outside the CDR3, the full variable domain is EPEVTQTPSHQVTQMGQEVILRCVPISNHLYFYWYRQILGQKVEFLVSFYNNEISEKSEIFDDQFSVERPDGSNFTLKIRSTKLEDSAMYFCASSRVVTANYGYTFGSGTRLTVV.

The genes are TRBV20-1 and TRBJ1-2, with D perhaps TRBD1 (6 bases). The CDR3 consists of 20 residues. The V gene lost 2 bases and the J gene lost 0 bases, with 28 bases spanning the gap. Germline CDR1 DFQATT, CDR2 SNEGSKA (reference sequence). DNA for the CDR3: TGCAGTGCTAGAAATTATTCCCAGACGGGGGCTCAAATTACTAACTATGGCTACACCTTC. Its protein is CSARNYSQTGAQITNYGYTF.

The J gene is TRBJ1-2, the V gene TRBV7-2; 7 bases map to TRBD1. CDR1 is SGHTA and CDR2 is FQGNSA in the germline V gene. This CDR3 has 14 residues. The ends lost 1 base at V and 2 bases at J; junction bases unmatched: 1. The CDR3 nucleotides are TGTGCCAGCAGCTTAGAACAGGGGAACTATGGCTACACCTTC. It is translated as CASSLEQGNYGYTF.

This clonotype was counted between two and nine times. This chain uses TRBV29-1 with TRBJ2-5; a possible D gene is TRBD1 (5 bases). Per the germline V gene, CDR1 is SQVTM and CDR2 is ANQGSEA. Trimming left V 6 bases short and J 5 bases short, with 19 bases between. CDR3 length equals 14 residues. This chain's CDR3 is CSVELNRRTETQYF. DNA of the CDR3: TGCAGCGTCGAACTCAACAGGCGGACGGAGACCCAGTACTTC.

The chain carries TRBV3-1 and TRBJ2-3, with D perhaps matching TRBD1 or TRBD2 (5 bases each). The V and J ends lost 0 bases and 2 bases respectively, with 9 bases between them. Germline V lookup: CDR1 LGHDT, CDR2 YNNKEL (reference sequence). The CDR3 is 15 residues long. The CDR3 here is CASSQEGTFTDTQYF. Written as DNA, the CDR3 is TGTGCCAGCAGCCAAGAGGGGACCTTCACAGATACGCAGTATTTT.

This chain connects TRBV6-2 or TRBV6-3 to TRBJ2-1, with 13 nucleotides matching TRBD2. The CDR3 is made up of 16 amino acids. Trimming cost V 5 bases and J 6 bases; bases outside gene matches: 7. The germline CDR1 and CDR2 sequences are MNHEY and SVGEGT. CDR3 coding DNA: TGTGCCAGCAGTAAGGGACTAGCGGGGATCCTCAATGAGCAGTTCTTC. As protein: CASSKGLAGILNEQFF.

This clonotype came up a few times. CDR3: CASSLEGIGQETQYF. The CDR3 DNA is TGTGCCAGCAGTTTGGAGGGGATTGGTCAAGAGACCCAGTACTTC. The rearrangement uses TRBV12-3 or TRBV12-4 and TRBJ2-5; D is perhaps TRBD2 (6 bases). The CDR3 has 15 residues. With 3 bases removed from V and 2 bases from J, the gap between germline ends came to 13 bases.

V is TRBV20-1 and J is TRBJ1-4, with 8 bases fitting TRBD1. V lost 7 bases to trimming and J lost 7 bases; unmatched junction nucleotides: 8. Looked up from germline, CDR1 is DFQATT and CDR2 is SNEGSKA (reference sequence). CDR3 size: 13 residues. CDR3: CSVVTGEGEKLFF. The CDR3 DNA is TGCAGTGTTGTGACAGGGGAGGGTGAAAAACTGTTTTTT.

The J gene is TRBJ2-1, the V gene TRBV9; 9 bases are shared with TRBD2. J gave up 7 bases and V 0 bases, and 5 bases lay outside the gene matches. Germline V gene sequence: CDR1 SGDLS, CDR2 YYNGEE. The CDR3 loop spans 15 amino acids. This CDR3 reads CASSVGAGGINEQFF. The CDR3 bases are TGTGCCAGCAGCGTAGGAGCGGGAGGTATTAATGAGCAGTTCTTC.

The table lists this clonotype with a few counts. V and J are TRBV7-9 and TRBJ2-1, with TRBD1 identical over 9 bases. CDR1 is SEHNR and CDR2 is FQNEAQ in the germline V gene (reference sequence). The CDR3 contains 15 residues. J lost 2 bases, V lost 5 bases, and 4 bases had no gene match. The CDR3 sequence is CASSQGQGTYNEQFF. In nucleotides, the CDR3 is TGTGCCAGCAGCCAAGGACAGGGGACCTACAATGAGCAGTTCTTC. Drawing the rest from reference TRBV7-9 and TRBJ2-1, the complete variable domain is DTGVSQNPRHKITKRGQNVTFRCDPISEHNRLYWYRQTLGQGPEFLTYFQNEAQLEKSRLLSDRFSAERPKGSFSTLEIQRTEQGDSAMYLCASSQGQGTYNEQFFGPGTRLTVL.

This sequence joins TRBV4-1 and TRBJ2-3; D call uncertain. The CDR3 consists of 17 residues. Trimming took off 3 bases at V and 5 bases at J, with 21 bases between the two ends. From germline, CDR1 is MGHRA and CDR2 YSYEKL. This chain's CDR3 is CASSQGWISKGLDTQYF. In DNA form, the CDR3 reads TGCGCCAGCAGCCAGGGCTGGATCAGCAAGGGTTTAGATACGCAGTATTTT.

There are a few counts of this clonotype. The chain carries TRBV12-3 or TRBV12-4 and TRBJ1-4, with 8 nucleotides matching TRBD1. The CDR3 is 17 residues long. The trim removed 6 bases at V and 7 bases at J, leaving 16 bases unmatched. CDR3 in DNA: TGTGCCAGCAGCCGGGGACAGGTATCATCTCGCTCTGAAAAACTGTTTTTT. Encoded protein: CASSRGQVSSRSEKLFF.

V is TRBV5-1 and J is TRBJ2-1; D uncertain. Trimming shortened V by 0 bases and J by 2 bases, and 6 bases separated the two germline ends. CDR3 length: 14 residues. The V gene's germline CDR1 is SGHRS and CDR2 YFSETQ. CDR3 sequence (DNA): TGCGCCAGCAGCTTGGAGGGCACCTACAATGAGCAGTTCTTC. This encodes CASSLEGTYNEQFF.

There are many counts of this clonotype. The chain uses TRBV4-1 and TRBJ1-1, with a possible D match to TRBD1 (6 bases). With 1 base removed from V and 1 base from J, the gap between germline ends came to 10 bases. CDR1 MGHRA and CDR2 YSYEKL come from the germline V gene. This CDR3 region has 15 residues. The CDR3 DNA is TGCGCCAGCAGCCAAGTAGGGGGTCCGAACACTGAAGCTTTCTTT. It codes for CASSQVGGPNTEAFF.

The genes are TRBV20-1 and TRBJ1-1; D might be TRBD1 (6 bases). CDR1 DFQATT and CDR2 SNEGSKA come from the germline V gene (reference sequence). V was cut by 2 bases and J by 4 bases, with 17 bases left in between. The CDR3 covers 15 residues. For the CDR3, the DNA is TGCAGTGCTAGACCCCGGGGGCAGGTTACCACTGAAGCTTTCTTT. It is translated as CSARPRGQVTTEAFF.